This T cell receptor beta chain was retrieved from a study of T-cell memory formation after mild COVID-19. TCRdb redid the calling of the 5' RACE reads with MiXCR, one entry per CDR3 protein. This sample has roughly 610,000 distinct CDR3 sequences, with around a sixth found just once. Findings and caveats of the study: The study found contracting CD4+ clones mainly in CM and EM and contracting CD8+ clones in EMRA. The second-wave clones peaking on day 37 were not confirmed as SARS-CoV-2-specific.

Germline-derived CDR1 and CDR2 are SGHTA and FQGTGA. V lost 5 bases and J lost 5, with 16 bases in between. The CDR3 length is 14 residues. About this clonotype itself: Its matching antigen is unknown.

The sample comprised PBMCs or a T cell subset sorted from them (not recorded which). This clonotype originated in an adult woman who had mild COVID-19 (a few samples of this study predate the infection). Cell type and time point are not known. This rearrangement joins TRBV7-3 to TRBJ2-7, with D possibly TRBD2 on 6 matching bases. The CDR3 reads CASSPGGPLNEQYF. CDR3 DNA: TGTGCCAGCAGCCCTGGAGGGCCTCTCAACGAGCAGTACTTC.